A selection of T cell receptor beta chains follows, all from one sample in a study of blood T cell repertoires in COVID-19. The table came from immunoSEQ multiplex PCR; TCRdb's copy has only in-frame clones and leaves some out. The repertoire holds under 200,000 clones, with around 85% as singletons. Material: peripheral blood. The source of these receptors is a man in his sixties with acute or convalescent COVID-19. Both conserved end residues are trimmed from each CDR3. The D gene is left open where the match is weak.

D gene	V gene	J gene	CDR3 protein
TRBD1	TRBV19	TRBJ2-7	ASSTRRQGQNEQY
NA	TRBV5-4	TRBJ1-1	ASSLAGPSTEAF
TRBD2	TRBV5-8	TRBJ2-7	ASSPGRVSSYEQY
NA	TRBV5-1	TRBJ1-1	ASSYGSQGFTAF
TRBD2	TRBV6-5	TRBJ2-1	ASSSGLADDNEQF
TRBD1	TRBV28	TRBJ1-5	ASILQGGGNQPQH
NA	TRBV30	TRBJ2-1	AWSGPNEQF
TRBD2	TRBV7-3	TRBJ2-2	ASSPGTSGTIANTGELF
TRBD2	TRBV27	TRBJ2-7	ASSLSRTSNEQY
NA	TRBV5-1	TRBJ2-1	ASSADLSSYNEQF
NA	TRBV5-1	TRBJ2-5	ASSQPQGTQY
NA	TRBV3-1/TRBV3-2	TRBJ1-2	ASSRQRGRSPTGYT
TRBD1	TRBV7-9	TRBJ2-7	ASSPGQGMYEQY
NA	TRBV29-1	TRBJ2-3	SVEESRTGTDTQY
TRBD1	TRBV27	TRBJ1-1	ASRDMDRVEAF
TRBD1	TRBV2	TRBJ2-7	ALQGQAYEQY
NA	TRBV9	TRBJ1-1	ASSGYSNTEAF
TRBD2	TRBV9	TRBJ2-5	ASSPYPQGLAGETQY
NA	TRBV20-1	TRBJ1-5	SASFLAGQPQH
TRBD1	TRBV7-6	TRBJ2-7	ASSLGLPGQGNYYEQY
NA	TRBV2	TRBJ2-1	ASMRVAASSYNEQF
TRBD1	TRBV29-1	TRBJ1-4	SVIRQGATNEKLF
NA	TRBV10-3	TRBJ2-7	AISDPNYRRPEQY
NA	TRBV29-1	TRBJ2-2	SVGRRGSLNTGELF
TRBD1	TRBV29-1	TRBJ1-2	SVEKGQNYGYT
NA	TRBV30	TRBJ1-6	AWSVSVGAPLH
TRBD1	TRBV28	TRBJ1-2	ASSRQGSYGYT
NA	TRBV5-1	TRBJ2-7	ASSGSLLAYEQY
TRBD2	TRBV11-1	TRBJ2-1	ASSSTSFSYNEQF
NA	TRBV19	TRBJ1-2	ASSISLSSTYGYT
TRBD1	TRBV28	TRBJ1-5	ASSWAGTGSSNQPQH
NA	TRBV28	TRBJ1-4	ATWRQGGEKLF